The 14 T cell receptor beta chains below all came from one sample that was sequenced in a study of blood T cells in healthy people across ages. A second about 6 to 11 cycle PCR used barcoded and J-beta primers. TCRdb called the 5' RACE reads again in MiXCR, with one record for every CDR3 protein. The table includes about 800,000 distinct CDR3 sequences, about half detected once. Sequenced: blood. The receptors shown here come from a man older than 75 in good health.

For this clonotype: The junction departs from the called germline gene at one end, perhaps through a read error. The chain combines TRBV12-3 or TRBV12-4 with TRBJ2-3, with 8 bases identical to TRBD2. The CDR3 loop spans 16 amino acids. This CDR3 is CASSFRTSSVSDAQYF. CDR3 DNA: TGTGCCAGCAGTTTCCGGACTAGCTCGGTCTCAGATGCGCAGTATTTT.

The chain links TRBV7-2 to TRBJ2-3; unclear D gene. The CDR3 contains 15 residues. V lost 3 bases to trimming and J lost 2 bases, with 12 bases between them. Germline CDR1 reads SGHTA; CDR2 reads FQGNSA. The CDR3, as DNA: TGTGCCAGCAGCTTTCGCGAGCAGGTCACAGATACGCAGTATTTT. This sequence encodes CASSFREQVTDTQYF.

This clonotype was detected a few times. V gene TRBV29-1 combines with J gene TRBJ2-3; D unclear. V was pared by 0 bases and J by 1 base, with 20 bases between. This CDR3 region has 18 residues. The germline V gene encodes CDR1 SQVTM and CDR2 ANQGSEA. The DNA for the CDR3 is TGCAGCGTTGAAGATGATACCGCCCTGGCGGAACGCACAGATACGCAGTATTTT. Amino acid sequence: CSVEDDTALAERTDTQYF.

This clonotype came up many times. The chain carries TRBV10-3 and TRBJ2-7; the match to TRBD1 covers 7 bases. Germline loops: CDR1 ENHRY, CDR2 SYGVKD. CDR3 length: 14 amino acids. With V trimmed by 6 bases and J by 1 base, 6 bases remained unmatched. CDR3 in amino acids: CAIRRTGSSYEQYF. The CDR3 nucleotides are TGTGCCATCAGACGGACAGGCTCATCCTACGAGCAGTACTTC.

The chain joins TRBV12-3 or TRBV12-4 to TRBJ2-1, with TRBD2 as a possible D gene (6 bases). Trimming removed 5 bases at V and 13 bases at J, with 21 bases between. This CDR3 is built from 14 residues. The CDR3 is CASSARQSTGVQFF. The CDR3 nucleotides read TGTGCCAGCAGTGCGAGACAGTCTACGGGGGTACAGTTCTTC.

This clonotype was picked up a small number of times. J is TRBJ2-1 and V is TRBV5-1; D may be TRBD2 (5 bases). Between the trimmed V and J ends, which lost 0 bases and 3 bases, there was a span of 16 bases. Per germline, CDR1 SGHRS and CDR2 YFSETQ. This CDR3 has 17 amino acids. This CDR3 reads CASSLVIFSEYYNEQFF. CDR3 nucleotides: TGCGCCAGCAGCTTGGTTATATTTAGCGAATACTACAATGAGCAGTTCTTC.

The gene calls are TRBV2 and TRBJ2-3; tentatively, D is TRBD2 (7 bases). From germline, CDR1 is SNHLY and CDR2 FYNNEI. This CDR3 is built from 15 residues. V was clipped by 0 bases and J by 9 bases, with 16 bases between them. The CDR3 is CASSEARQGGGTQYF. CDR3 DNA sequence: TGTGCCAGCAGTGAAGCGCGTCAAGGGGGGGGCACGCAGTATTTT.

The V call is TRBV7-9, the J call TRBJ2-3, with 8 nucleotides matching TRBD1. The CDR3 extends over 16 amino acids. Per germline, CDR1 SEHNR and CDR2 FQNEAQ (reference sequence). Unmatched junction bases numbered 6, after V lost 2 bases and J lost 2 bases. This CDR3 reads CASSLRGTGFTDTQYF. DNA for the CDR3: TGTGCCAGCAGCTTACGGGGGACAGGATTCACAGATACGCAGTATTTT. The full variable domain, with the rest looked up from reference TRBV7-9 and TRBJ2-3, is DTGVSQNPRHKITKRGQNVTFRCDPISEHNRLYWYRQTLGQGPEFLTYFQNEAQLEKSRLLSDRFSAERPKGSFSTLEIQRTEQGDSAMYLCASSLRGTGFTDTQYFGPGTRLTVL.

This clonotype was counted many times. CDR3 DNA sequence: TGCAGTTTCCCGGGACAGCCTAACTATGGCTACACCTTC. Translation gives CSFPGQPNYGYTF. The V gene is TRBV20-1, the J gene TRBJ1-2; the match to TRBD1 covers 7 bases. V shed 8 bases, J shed 0 bases, and the junction held 6 bases outside the gene matches. From germline, CDR1 is DFQATT and CDR2 SNEGSKA (reference sequence). The CDR3 sequence is 13 residues long.

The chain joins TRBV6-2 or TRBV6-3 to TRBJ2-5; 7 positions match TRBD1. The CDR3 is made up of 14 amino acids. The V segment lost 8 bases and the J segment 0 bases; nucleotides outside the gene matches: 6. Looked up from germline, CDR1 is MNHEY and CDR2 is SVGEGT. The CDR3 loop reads CASSKDRHQETQYF. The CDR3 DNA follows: TGTGCCAGCTCCAAGGACAGGCACCAAGAGACCCAGTACTTC.

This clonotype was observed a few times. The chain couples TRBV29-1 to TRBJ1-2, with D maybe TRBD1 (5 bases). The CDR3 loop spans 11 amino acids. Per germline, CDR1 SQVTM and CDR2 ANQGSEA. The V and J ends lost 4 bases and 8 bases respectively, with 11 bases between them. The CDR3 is CSVVGEVGYTF. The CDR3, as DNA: TGCAGCGTTGTGGGGGAGGTGGGCTACACCTTC.

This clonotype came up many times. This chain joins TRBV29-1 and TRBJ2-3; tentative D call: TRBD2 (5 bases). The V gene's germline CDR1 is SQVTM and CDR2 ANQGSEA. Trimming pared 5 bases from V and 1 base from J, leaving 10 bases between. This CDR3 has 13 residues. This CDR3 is CSVPGTGTDTQYF. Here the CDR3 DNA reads TGCAGCGTTCCGGGAACCGGCACAGATACGCAGTATTTT.

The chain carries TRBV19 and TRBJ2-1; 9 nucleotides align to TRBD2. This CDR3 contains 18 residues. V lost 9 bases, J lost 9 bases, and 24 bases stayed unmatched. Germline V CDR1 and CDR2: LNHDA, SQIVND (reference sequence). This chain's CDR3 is CASTRLPGAGGPLREQFF. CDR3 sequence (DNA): TGTGCCAGCACGAGACTCCCGGGAGCGGGAGGACCCCTACGTGAGCAGTTCTTC.

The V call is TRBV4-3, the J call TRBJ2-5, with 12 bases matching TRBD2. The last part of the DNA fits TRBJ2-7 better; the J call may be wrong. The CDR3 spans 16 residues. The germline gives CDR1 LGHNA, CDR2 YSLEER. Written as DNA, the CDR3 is TGCGCCAGCAGCCCTAGCACTAGCGGGAGGACCGACGAGCAGTACTTC. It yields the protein CASSPSTSGRTDEQYF.